Each of the 16 T cell receptor beta chains below was sequenced from the same sample in a study of Graves' ophthalmopathy and Graves' hyperthyroidism. The TCR beta CDR3 regions underwent amplification from RNA transcripts. An initial RT-PCR round employing HTBI primers preceded a second-round multiplex PCR. TCRdb re-derived calls from the multiplex PCR reads in MiXCR, one entry per CDR3 protein. Of about 740,000 distinct CDR3 sequences listed, around 40% were seen once; the top ten hold 35% to 55%. The source material was peripheral blood. These receptors came from an adult man with Graves' ophthalmopathy.

For this clonotype: The junction does not match germline at one end; this may be a read error. The gene calls are TRBV24-1 and TRBJ2-7, with 8 bases lining up with TRBD1. This CDR3 region has 13 residues. Germline loops: CDR1 KGHDR, CDR2 SFDVKD. This CDR3 reads CATSPGGSYEQCF. The CDR3 DNA reads as TGTGCCACCAGCCCAGGGGGCTCCTACGAGCAGTGCTTC.

The chain carries TRBV2 and TRBJ2-5; perhaps TRBD2 as D (5 bases). V was cut by 2 bases and J by 4 bases, with 14 bases left in between. This CDR3 spans 15 amino acids. Germline assignment: CDR1 SNHLY and CDR2 FYNNEI. Written as DNA, the CDR3 is TGTGCCAGCAGTGAATTTCGAGGGAAGGGAGAGACCCAGTACTTC. Its protein product is CASSEFRGKGETQYF.

This chain uses TRBV20-1 with TRBJ2-7, with TRBD1 as a possible D gene (6 bases). V was cut by 3 bases and J by 12 bases, with 21 bases left in between. Germline CDR1 and CDR2: DFQATT and SNEGSKA (reference sequence). This CDR3 comprises 13 residues. The CDR3 region has the DNA TGCAGTGCTAGTCTCGAGGGGACACCGGGACGGTACTTC. Residues: CSASLEGTPGRYF.

This chain joins TRBV5-1 and TRBJ2-7; 12 bases line up with TRBD2. The junction had 2 bases not matched to a gene; V was cut back by 3 bases and J by 7 bases. The germline V gene encodes CDR1 SGHRS and CDR2 YFSETQ. This CDR3 comprises 13 residues. For the CDR3, the DNA is TGCGCCAGCAGCTCTAGCGGGAGGGATGAGCAGTACTTC. This encodes CASSSSGRDEQYF.

This chain uses TRBV10-1 with TRBJ2-7; D assignment may be TRBD1 or TRBD2 (5 bases each). Germline-derived CDR1 and CDR2 are WNHNN and SYGVQD (reference sequence). Deletions cut 8 bases from V and 1 base from J, with 15 bases between. The CDR3 is 14 amino acids. Here the CDR3 DNA reads TGCGCCAGCGTTCGGGGCACCGGATCCTACGAGCAGTACTTC. Encoded protein: CASVRGTGSYEQYF.

Concerning this clonotype: The conserved phenylalanine or tryptophan normally closing the CDR3 is absent here, so this likely arose from a read error. The rearrangement uses TRBV25-1 and TRBJ1-6; TRBD1 matches at 9 bases. Germline CDR1 is MGHDK and CDR2 is SYGVNS. The trim removed 5 bases at V and 9 bases at J, leaving 8 bases unmatched. The CDR3 sequence is 15 residues long. CDR3 loop: CASSYGQGQGSPLHL. The CDR3 bases are TGTGCCAGCAGTTACGGACAGGGACAGGGTTCACCCCTCCACTTA.

The chain uses TRBV2 and TRBJ2-7; D is unresolved. The CDR3 is 12 residues long. V was shortened by 4 bases and J by 4 bases, with 8 bases between the two germline ends. Germline CDR1 SNHLY, CDR2 FYNNEI. The CDR3 sequence: CASSAWAYEQYF. As DNA, the CDR3 is TGTGCCAGCAGTGCGTGGGCTTACGAGCAGTACTTC.

This clonotype came up many times. The V gene is TRBV14, the J gene TRBJ1-6; D is unclear. V was trimmed by 4 bases and J by 8 bases, leaving 9 bases between them. This CDR3 is built from 13 residues. Per the germline V gene, CDR1 is SGHDN and CDR2 is FVKESK. The CDR3: CASSPSPDSPLHF. CDR3 sequence (DNA): TGTGCCAGCAGCCCATCACCGGATTCACCCCTCCACTTT. The variable domain in full, with the rest retrieved from reference TRBV14 and TRBJ1-6, is EAGVTQFPSHSVIEKGQTVTLRCDPISGHDNLYWYRRVMGKEIKFLLHFVKESKQDESGMPNNRFLAERTGGTYSTLKVQPAELEDSGVYFCASSPSPDSPLHFGNGTRLTVT.

This clonotype was counted many times. The chain is built from TRBV10-1 and TRBJ2-7; 9 positions match TRBD1. Germline lookup yields CDR1 WNHNN and CDR2 SYGVQD (reference sequence). The V segment lost 8 bases and the J segment 4 bases; nucleotides outside the gene matches: 6. The CDR3 length is 13 residues. The CDR3 sequence: CASSQGAGYEQYF. The CDR3 DNA is TGCGCCAGCTCACAGGGGGCAGGGTACGAGCAGTACTTC.

The gene calls are TRBV10-3 and TRBJ1-6; 9 bases are shared with TRBD1. J gave up 10 bases and V 10 bases, and 11 bases lay outside the gene matches. Germline loops: CDR1 ENHRY, CDR2 SYGVKD. CDR3 length equals 14 residues. CDR3 in DNA: TGTGCCAGCAGCCAGACAGGGGGACGATCACCCCTCCACTTT. Residues: CASSQTGGRSPLHF.

The rearrangement joins TRBV10-3 to TRBJ2-6; 14 bases are shared with TRBD2. The germline CDR1 and CDR2 sequences are ENHRY and SYGVKD. This CDR3 is 14 amino acids long. The CDR3 spells CAGLAGGGANVLTF. The CDR3 coding sequence is TGTGCTGGACTAGCGGGAGGTGGGGCCAACGTCCTGACTTTC.

This clonotype was counted between two and nine times. The chain links TRBV4-1 to TRBJ1-6, with no clear D. V lost 1 base, J lost 9 bases, and 7 bases lay in between. The CDR3 totals 13 residues. CDR1 and CDR2 (germline): MGHRA, YSYEKL. CDR3 sequence (DNA): TGCGCCAGCAGCCAAGTAATTGGTTCACCCCTCCACTTT. The encoded protein is CASSQVIGSPLHF.

This clonotype was seen only once. The genes are TRBV2 and TRBJ2-2; 7 bases line up with TRBD2. J lost 4 bases, V lost 3 bases, and 8 bases had no gene match. CDR3 length: 16 amino acids. The germline V gene has CDR1 SNHLY and CDR2 FYNNEI. The CDR3 sequence: CASSEVLAALTGELFF. The CDR3 DNA follows: TGTGCCAGCAGTGAGGTTCTAGCGGCTCTCACCGGGGAGCTGTTTTTT.

This chain connects TRBV6-2 or TRBV6-3 to TRBJ1-2; unclear D gene. CDR3 size: 15 residues. Germline CDR1 reads MNHEY; CDR2 reads SVGEGT. Trimming took off 0 bases at V and 8 bases at J, with 16 bases between the two ends. CDR3 DNA: TGTGCCAGCAGTTACTCATCCGCGAGCGGACGCGGCTACACCTTC. Protein sequence: CASSYSSASGRGYTF.

The chain uses TRBV10-1 and TRBJ2-7, with a possible D match to TRBD2 (5 bases). Between the trimmed V and J ends, which lost 5 bases and 9 bases, there was a span of 17 bases. Looked up from germline, CDR1 is WNHNN and CDR2 is SYGVQD (reference sequence). The CDR3 has 13 amino acids. The CDR3 coding sequence is TGCGCCAGCAGTAGAGGAGGTCCCCTTGGGCAGTACTTC. Amino acid sequence: CASSRGGPLGQYF.

This clonotype was seen ten or more times. The genes are TRBV7-9 and TRBJ1-2, with TRBD1 matching over 10 bases. The V and J ends lost 6 bases and 2 bases, in that order; junction bases with no gene match: 9. The CDR3 runs to 16 residues. Germline values: CDR1 SEHNR, CDR2 FQNEAQ (reference sequence). CDR3 sequence: CASSGGRDRGNYGYTF. For the CDR3, the DNA is TGTGCCAGCAGTGGTGGTAGGGACAGGGGAAACTATGGCTACACCTTC.